The entry below gives a single T cell receptor beta chain sequence along with its context. Its antigen is not known. Per the germline V gene, CDR1 is SSHAT and CDR2 is FNYEAQ (reference sequence). V was clipped by 1 base and J by 6 bases; unmatched bases: 5. This CDR3 is built from 16 residues. These data originate in a study of cytomegalovirus exposure and HLA in healthy donors. Study-level points and caveats: Of the V segments, some could not be distinguished, including TRBV6-2 and TRBV6-3, and were excluded. As a later analysis showed, a missense DCLRE1C variant was linked to trimming of TCR beta V- and J-genes. DRB1 had the most TCR associations and HLA-C the fewest, a later analysis found, with rates varying by HLA locus.

PCR amplification relied on 60 Vbeta primers (plus 13 Jbeta primers). Sequenced by immunoSEQ multiplex PCR; TCRdb stores in-frame clones only, minus some. The sample yields approximately 140,000 clones, around 80% seen once. The rearrangement joins TRBV7-7 to TRBJ2-3, with TRBD2 matching 12 bases. The sequencing sample was made of PBMCs. The source is a man aged 25 to 45 in good health and CMV-seronegative. CDR3 sequence: CASSLGLAGVGDTQYF. Written as DNA, the CDR3 is TGTGCCAGCAGCTTAGGACTAGCGGGAGTCGGGGATACGCAGTATTTT.